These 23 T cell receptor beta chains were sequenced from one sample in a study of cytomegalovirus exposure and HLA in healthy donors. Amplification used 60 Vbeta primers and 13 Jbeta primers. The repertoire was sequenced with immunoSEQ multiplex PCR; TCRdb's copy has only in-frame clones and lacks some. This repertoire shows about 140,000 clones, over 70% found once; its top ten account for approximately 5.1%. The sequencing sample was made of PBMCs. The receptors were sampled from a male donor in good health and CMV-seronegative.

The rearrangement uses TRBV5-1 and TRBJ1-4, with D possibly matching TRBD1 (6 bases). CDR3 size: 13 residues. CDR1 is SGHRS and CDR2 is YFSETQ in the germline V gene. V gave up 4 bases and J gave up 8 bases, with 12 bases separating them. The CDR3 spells CASSTTGSEKLFF. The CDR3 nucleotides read TGCGCCAGCAGCACTACAGGGAGCGAAAAACTGTTTTTT. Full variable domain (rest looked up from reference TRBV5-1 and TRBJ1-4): KAGVTQTPRYLIKTRGQQVTLSCSPISGHRSVSWYQQTPGQGLQFLFEYFSETQRNKGNFPGRFSGRQFSNSRSEMNVSTLELGDSALYLCASSTTGSEKLFFGSGTQLSVL.

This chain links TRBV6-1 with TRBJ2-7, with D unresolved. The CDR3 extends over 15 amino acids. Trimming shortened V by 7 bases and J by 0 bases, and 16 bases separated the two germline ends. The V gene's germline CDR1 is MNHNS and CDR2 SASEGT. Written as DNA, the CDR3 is TGTGCCAGCACCCCCCCGCGACAATCCTCCTACGAGCAGTACTTC. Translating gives CASTPPRQSSYEQYF.

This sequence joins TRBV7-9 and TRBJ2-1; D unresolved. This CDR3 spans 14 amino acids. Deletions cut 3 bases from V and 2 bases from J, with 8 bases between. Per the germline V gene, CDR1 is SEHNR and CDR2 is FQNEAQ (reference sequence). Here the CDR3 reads CASSFDRAYNEQFF. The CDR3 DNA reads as TGTGCCAGCAGCTTCGACCGGGCCTACAATGAGCAGTTCTTC.

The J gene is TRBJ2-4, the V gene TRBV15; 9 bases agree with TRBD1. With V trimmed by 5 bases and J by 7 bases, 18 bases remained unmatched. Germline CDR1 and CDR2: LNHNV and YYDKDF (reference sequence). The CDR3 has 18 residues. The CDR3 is CATSAEPQGGTGRNIQYF. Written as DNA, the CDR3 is TGTGCCACCAGCGCCGAGCCCCAAGGGGGGACAGGGAGGAACATTCAGTACTTC.

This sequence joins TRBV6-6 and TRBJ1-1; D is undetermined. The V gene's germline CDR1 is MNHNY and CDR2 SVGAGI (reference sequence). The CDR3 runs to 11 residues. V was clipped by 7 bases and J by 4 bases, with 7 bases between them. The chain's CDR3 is CASTSLTEAFF. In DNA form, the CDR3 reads TGTGCCAGCACCTCCCTCACTGAAGCTTTCTTT.

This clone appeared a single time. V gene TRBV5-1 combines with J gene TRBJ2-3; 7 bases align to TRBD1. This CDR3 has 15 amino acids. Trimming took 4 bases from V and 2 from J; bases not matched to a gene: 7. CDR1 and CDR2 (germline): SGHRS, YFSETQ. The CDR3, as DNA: TGCGCCAGCAGCCCGACAGGGCCCAACACAGATACGCAGTATTTT. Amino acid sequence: CASSPTGPNTDTQYF.

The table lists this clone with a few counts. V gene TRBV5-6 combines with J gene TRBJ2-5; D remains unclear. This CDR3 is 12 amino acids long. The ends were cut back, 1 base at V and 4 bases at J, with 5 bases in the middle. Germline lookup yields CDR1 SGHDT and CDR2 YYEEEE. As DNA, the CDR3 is TGTGCCAGCAGCTTGAAGAGAGAGACCCAGTACTTC. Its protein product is CASSLKRETQYF.

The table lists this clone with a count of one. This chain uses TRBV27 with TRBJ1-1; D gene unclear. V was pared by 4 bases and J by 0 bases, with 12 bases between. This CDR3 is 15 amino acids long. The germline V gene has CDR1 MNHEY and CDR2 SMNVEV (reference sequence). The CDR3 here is CASSSHAVVNTEAFF. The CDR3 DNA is TGTGCCAGCAGTTCCCATGCGGTCGTGAACACTGAAGCTTTCTTT.

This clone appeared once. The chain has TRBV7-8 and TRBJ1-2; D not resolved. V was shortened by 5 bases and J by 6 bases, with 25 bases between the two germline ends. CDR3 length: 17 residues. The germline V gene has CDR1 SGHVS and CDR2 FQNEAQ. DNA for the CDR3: TGTGCCAGCAGCGCAGCGGAGGGTGGGGAAGTGTTCGATGGCTACACCTTC. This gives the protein CASSAAEGGEVFDGYTF.

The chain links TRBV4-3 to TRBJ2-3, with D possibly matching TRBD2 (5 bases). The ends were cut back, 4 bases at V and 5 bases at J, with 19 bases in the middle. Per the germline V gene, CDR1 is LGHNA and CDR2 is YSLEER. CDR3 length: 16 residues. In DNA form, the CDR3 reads TGCGCCAGCAGCCCGGCGGGCCAACCGGCGGGAGATACGCAGTATTTT. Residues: CASSPAGQPAGDTQYF.

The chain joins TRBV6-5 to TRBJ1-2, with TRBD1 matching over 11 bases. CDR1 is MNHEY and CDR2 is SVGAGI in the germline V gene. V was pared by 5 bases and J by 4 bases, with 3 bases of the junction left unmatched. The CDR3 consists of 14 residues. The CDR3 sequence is CASSGQGAGYGYTF. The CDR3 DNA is TGTGCCAGCAGTGGACAGGGGGCCGGCTATGGCTACACCTTC.

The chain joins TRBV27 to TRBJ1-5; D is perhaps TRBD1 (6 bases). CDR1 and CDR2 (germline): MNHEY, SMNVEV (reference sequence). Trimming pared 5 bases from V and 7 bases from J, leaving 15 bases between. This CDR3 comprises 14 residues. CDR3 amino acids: CASSAQGKGQPQHF. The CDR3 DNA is TGTGCCAGCAGTGCACAGGGAAAGGGACAGCCCCAGCATTTT.

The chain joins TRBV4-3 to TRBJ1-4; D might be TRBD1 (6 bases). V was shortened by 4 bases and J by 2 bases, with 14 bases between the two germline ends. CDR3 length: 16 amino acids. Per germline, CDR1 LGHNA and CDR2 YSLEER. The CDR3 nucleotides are TGCGCCAGCAGCCCGGATACAGGGATCACTAATGAAAAACTGTTTTTT. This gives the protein CASSPDTGITNEKLFF.

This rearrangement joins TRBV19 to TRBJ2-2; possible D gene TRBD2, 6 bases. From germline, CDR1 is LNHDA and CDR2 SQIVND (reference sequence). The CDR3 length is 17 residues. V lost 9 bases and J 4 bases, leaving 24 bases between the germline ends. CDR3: CASLSPLRAGITGELFF. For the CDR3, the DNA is TGTGCCAGCCTCTCCCCTTTAAGAGCGGGTATCACCGGGGAGCTGTTTTTT.

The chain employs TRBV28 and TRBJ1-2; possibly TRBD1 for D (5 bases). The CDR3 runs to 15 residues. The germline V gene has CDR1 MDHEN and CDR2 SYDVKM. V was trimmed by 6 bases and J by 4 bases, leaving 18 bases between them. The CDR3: CASRLPSTVPYGYTF. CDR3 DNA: TGTGCCAGCAGACTGCCCTCGACAGTACCCTATGGCTACACCTTC.

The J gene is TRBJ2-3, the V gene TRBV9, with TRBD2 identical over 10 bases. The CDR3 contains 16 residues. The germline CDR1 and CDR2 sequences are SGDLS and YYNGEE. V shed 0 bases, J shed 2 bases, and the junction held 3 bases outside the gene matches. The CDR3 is CASSVGTSGSTDTQYF. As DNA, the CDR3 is TGTGCCAGCAGCGTAGGGACTAGCGGTTCCACAGATACGCAGTATTTT.

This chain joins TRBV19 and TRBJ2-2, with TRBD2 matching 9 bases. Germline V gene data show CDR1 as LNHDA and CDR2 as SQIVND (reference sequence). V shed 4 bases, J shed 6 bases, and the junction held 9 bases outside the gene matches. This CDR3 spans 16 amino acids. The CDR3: CASSRMAGGPAGELFF. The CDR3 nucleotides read TGTGCCAGTAGTAGGATGGCGGGGGGGCCGGCCGGGGAGCTGTTTTTT.

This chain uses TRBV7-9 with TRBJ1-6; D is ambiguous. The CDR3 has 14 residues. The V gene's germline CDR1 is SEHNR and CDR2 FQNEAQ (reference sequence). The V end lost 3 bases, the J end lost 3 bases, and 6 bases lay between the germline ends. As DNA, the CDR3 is TGTGCCAGCAGCTTGGAGGGCTATAATTCACCCCTCCACTTT. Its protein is CASSLEGYNSPLHF.

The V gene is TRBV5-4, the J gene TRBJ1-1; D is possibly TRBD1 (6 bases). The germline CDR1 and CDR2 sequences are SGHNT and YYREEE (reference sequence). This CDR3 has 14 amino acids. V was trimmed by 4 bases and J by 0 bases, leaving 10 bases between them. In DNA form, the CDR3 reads TGTGCCAGCAGCCCGACAGGCATGAACACTGAAGCTTTCTTT. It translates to CASSPTGMNTEAFF.

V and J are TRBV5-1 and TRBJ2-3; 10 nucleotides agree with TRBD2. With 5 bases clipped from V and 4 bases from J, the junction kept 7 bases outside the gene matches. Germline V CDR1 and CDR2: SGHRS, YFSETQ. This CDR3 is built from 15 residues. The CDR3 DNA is TGCGCCAGCAGTACAGCGGGGGGGCCCGCAGATACGCAGTATTTT. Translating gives CASSTAGGPADTQYF. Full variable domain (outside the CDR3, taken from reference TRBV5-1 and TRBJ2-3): KAGVTQTPRYLIKTRGQQVTLSCSPISGHRSVSWYQQTPGQGLQFLFEYFSETQRNKGNFPGRFSGRQFSNSRSEMNVSTLELGDSALYLCASSTAGGPADTQYFGPGTRLTVL.

The CDR3, as DNA: TGCGCCAGCAGTGAGTCGGGCAGGGACACTGAAGCTTTCTTT. Translating gives CASSESGRDTEAFF. The V gene is TRBV10-1, the J gene TRBJ1-1, with TRBD1 as a possible D gene (5 bases). This CDR3 has 14 residues. V was cut by 0 bases and J by 3 bases, with 8 bases left in between. In germline, CDR1 is WNHNN, CDR2 SYGVQD (reference sequence).

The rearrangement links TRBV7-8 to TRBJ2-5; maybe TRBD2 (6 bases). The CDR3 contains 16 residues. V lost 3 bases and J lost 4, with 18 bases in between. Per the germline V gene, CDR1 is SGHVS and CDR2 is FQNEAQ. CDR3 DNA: TGTGCCAGCAGCTTGACTTGGGGCGGGGCCCGAGAGACCCAGTACTTC. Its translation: CASSLTWGGARETQYF.

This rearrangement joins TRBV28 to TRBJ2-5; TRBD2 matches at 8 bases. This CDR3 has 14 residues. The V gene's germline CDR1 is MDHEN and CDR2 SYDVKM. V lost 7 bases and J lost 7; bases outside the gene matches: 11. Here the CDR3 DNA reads TGTGCCAGCATAGGGGGGGGCAGCGGGGGGACCCAGTACTTC. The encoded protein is CASIGGGSGGTQYF.